A selection of T cell receptor beta chains follows, all from one sample in a study of beta chain features in type 1 diabetes. TCRdb's copy holds only in-frame clones and misses some; the assay was immunoSEQ multiplex PCR. The sample contains around 300,000 clones, around 7.8% of which appear only once. The sequenced sample consisted of central memory CD4+ T cells from blood. The receptors were gathered from a woman aged 18-29 years in good health. Each CDR3 is given with its conserved first and last residue. The D gene is left open where the match is weak.

>-|TRBV15
CATSIQKNTEAFF
>-|TRBV9
CASSVGLDRDQPQHF
>-|TRBV10-2
CASASGNTIYF
>TRBD1|TRBV4-2
CASSRDRGNSGANVLTF
>-|TRBV11-3
CASSLEGEVYEQYF
>-|TRBV7-2
CASSLAGETQYF
>-|TRBV5-5
CASSLGREETQYF
>-|TRBV7-2
CASSPGTRNSPLHF
>TRBD2|TRBV11-3
CASSFRAGVGSNEQFF
>TRBD2|TRBV7-9
CASSTGTSGGRAQYF
>TRBD1|TRBV15
CATSRPPGQGTDTQYF
>-|TRBV30
CAWSASNEQFF
>TRBD2|TRBV2
CASSDRSGGETQYF
>-|TRBV29-1
CSVGDTGYNYGYTF
>-|TRBV7-9
CASSLVTAGGETQYF
>TRBD1|TRBV7-9
CASSSSLGGQNTEAFF
>TRBD1|TRBV4-1
CASSQVPLDRGRDEAFF
>TRBD1|TRBV14
CASSALTGDNYGYTF
>TRBD2|TRBV9
CASSPRLAGEDTQYF
>-|TRBV6-5
CASSSLYGNTGELFF
>-|TRBV5-4
CASNRWGGGYTF
>-|TRBV6-6
CASSYGTSNTGNTIYF
>-|TRBV7-9
CASSPQHANTEAFF
>TRBD1|TRBV7-2
CASSRQGELQPQHF
>-|TRBV15
CATSRRGETQYF
>-|TRBV7-3
CASSLTRTAEAFF
>-|TRBV7-2
CASSPSTEGTQYF